One and the same sample provided the 32 T cell receptor beta chains below, sequenced in a study of STAT5B mutations in CD4+ large granular lymphocyte leukemia (dated by TCRdb to about 2022). The library was generated by the immunoSEQ multiplex PCR assay. TCRdb carries this immuneACCESS record with in-frame sequences only. Its versions omit some clonotypes, under half of them owing to an unresolved V gene in the studies checked, with the rest unexplained. This sample holds tens of thousands of clones; about 79% were observed only once. Over 8% of the sample goes to the ten largest clones. The sequenced material came from CD4+ T cells from blood buffy coats. All receptors derive from a human donor in good health.

This rearrangement joins TRBV9 to TRBJ1-1, with a weak D call TRBD1 (5 bases). V gave up 0 bases and J gave up 5 bases, with 11 bases separating them. Germline CDR1 reads SGDLS; CDR2 reads YYNGEE. The CDR3 runs to 14 residues. CDR3 bases: TGTGCCAGCAGCGTAGTTGCGAGGGGAACTGAAGCTTTCTTT. It is translated as CASSVVARGTEAFF.

The chain recombines TRBV19 with TRBJ2-5; D is possibly TRBD1 (5 bases). Looked up from germline, CDR1 is LNHDA and CDR2 is SQIVND (reference sequence). Trimming shortened V by 6 bases and J by 1 base, and 9 bases separated the two germline ends. The CDR3 runs to 13 residues. CDR3 nucleotide sequence: TGTGCCAGTAGGCAGGGATTCCAAGAGACCCAGTACTTC. This gives the protein CASRQGFQETQYF. Filled out from reference TRBV19 and TRBJ2-5, the complete variable domain reads DGGITQSPKYLFRKEGQNVTLSCEQNLNHDAMYWYRQDPGQGLRLIYYSQIVNDFQKGDIAEGYSVSREKKESFPLTVTSAQKNPTAFYLCASRQGFQETQYFGPGTRLLVL.

The chain couples TRBV7-8 to TRBJ2-4; D gene ambiguous. Germline V gives CDR1 SGHVS, CDR2 FQNEAQ. Trimming shortened V by 5 bases and J by 2 bases, and 16 bases separated the two germline ends. This CDR3 has 16 amino acids. CDR3 region: CASSPRVADPKNIQYF. The DNA of the CDR3 is TGTGCCAGCAGCCCCCGTGTAGCAGATCCCAAAAACATTCAGTACTTC.

The V and J genes are TRBV28 and TRBJ2-4; D may be TRBD2 (5 bases). CDR3 length: 14 amino acids. Germline assignment: CDR1 MDHEN and CDR2 SYDVKM. V was shortened by 5 bases and J by 6 bases, with 14 bases between the two germline ends. The CDR3 here is CASSDRRIANIQYF. In nucleotides, the CDR3 is TGTGCCAGCAGTGATCGGAGGATTGCAAACATTCAGTACTTC.

The rearrangement uses TRBV2 and TRBJ1-2; D gene ambiguous. CDR1 and CDR2 from the germline V gene are SNHLY and FYNNEI. Trimming removed 3 bases at V and 4 bases at J, with 9 bases between. The CDR3 has 13 residues. The CDR3 loop is CASSDRFGYGYTF. The CDR3 region has the DNA TGTGCCAGCAGTGATAGGTTTGGCTATGGCTACACCTTC.

The V and J genes are TRBV7-6 and TRBJ1-1; no firm D call. The germline V gene has CDR1 SGHVS and CDR2 FNYEAQ. The V and J ends lost 5 bases and 1 base respectively, with 17 bases between them. The CDR3 loop spans 16 amino acids. CDR3 in DNA: TGTGCCAGCAGCCCGGGATCTACGGTCTGGAACACTGAAGCTTTCTTT. Amino acid sequence: CASSPGSTVWNTEAFF.

J is TRBJ2-1 and V is TRBV6-5; 8 positions agree with TRBD2. Germline CDR1 is MNHEY and CDR2 is SVGAGI. The CDR3 has 15 amino acids. J gave up 10 bases and V 5 bases, and 13 bases lay outside the gene matches. The CDR3 nucleotides read TGTGCCAGCAGTCCTAGCGGGCCCACGAGTCGGGAGCAGTTCTTC. Protein product: CASSPSGPTSREQFF.

V gene TRBV6-1 combines with J gene TRBJ1-4; unclear D gene. Trimming cost V 8 bases and J 0 bases, with 7 bases left between them. In germline, CDR1 is MNHNS, CDR2 SASEGT. This CDR3 contains 13 residues. CDR3 protein: CASQLSTNEKLFF. The CDR3, as DNA: TGTGCCAGCCAGCTCTCAACTAATGAAAAACTGTTTTTT.

V usage is TRBV11-2 and J usage is TRBJ2-1; D unclear. This CDR3 spans 13 amino acids. Germline loops: CDR1 SGHAT, CDR2 FQNNGV. V lost 5 bases to trimming and J lost 14 bases, with 19 bases between them. The CDR3 region is CASSPPGHLAKFF. DNA for the CDR3: TGTGCCAGCAGCCCTCCTGGCCATTTAGCTAAGTTCTTC.

The CDR3 DNA sequence: TGTGCCAGCAGCCAAGCCGACAGAATCTCTGGAAACACCATATATTTT. Residues: CASSQADRISGNTIYF. The chain combines TRBV4-2 with TRBJ1-3, with D tentatively TRBD1 (5 bases). CDR1 is LGHNA, CDR2 YNFKEQ, per germline. Trimming shortened V by 1 base and J by 0 bases, and 10 bases separated the two germline ends. The CDR3 has 16 residues.

The chain couples TRBV6-6 to TRBJ2-1; 14 nucleotides align to TRBD2. The junction had 3 bases not matched to a gene; V was cut back by 6 bases and J by 8 bases. CDR1 is MNHNY, CDR2 SVGAGI, per germline (reference sequence). The CDR3 is made up of 14 amino acids. This CDR3 reads CASRKGLAGDEQFF. As DNA, the CDR3 is TGTGCCAGCAGGAAGGGACTAGCGGGAGATGAGCAGTTCTTC.

The chain has TRBV4-2 and TRBJ1-1; D gene uncertain. CDR1 and CDR2 from the germline V gene are LGHNA and YNFKEQ. The CDR3 contains 14 residues. V shed 5 bases and J shed 0 bases, with 10 bases lying between them. The CDR3 loop is CASSLQRMNTEAFF. As DNA, the CDR3 is TGTGCCAGCAGCTTGCAACGCATGAACACTGAAGCTTTCTTT.

The chain couples TRBV6-1 to TRBJ2-7, with D maybe TRBD1 (5 bases). The germline CDR1 and CDR2 sequences are MNHNS and SASEGT. V was clipped by 2 bases and J by 3 bases, with 5 bases between them. The CDR3 has 12 amino acids. The CDR3 DNA reads TGTGCCAGCAGTGAAAGGGGCTACGAGCAGTACGTC. Amino acid sequence: CASSERGYEQYV.

CDR3: CASSHVTGTFSGANVLTF. The DNA for the CDR3 is TGTGCCAGCAGCCATGTCACAGGGACCTTCTCTGGGGCCAACGTCCTGACTTTC. The V call is TRBV7-9, the J call TRBJ2-6; D is possibly TRBD1 (6 bases). V shed 5 bases and J shed 0 bases, with 17 bases lying between them. This CDR3 has 18 residues. The germline CDR1 and CDR2 sequences are SEHNR and FQNEAQ (reference sequence).

The chain joins TRBV7-3 to TRBJ2-1; 9 bases fit TRBD2. The CDR3 runs 17 residues. The germline CDR1 and CDR2 sequences are SGHTA and FQGTGA. With V trimmed by 10 bases and J by 2 bases, 15 bases remained unmatched. The CDR3 DNA is TGTGCCAACGCCCCCGGGCTAGCGGGGCAAGCCTACAATGAGCAGTTCTTC. This gives the protein CANAPGLAGQAYNEQFF.

The CDR3 DNA is TGTGCCAGCAGCTTTGGGGTATCTGGAAACACCATATATTTT. Translation gives CASSFGVSGNTIYF. The chain carries TRBV7-9 and TRBJ1-3; D is unresolved. Germline CDR1 SEHNR, CDR2 FQNEAQ (reference sequence). Trimming stripped 3 bases from V and 1 base from J, with 7 bases between. This CDR3 is 14 amino acids long.

This clone was seen just once. The chain carries TRBV6-1 and TRBJ1-5; no definite D call. V dropped 0 bases and J dropped 0 bases, with 15 bases sitting between them. Germline V gene data show CDR1 as MNHNS and CDR2 as SASEGT. The CDR3 loop spans 18 amino acids. CDR3 in DNA: TGTGCCAGCAGTGAAGCGAGGTTCGTGGCAGGTAGCAATCAGCCCCAGCATTTT. Its protein is CASSEARFVAGSNQPQHF.

The chain joins TRBV5-6 to TRBJ2-3, with a tentative D call TRBD2 (6 bases). Trimming pared 4 bases from V and 3 bases from J, leaving 15 bases between. Germline V lookup: CDR1 SGHDT, CDR2 YYEEEE. The CDR3 runs to 15 residues. The CDR3 here is CASSPSGGATDTQYF. The DNA for the CDR3 is TGTGCCAGCAGCCCCAGCGGCGGGGCTACAGATACGCAGTATTTT.

The DNA for the CDR3 is TGTGCCATCAGTGGGCGACAGACCCTCGGCGAGCAGTACTTC. It codes for CAISGRQTLGEQYF. This chain joins TRBV10-3 and TRBJ2-7, with a possible D match to TRBD1 (5 bases). Trimming took 4 bases from V and 6 from J, leaving 16 bases between them. CDR3 length: 14 residues. CDR1 is ENHRY and CDR2 is SYGVKD in the germline V gene.

The rearrangement links TRBV11-2 to TRBJ2-5, with 8 positions matching TRBD2. Germline V gene lookup returns CDR1 SGHAT and CDR2 FQNNGV. V gave up 2 bases and J gave up 2 bases; unmatched junction bases: 13. The CDR3 is 18 residues long. CDR3 nucleotide sequence: TGTGCCAGCAGCTTATTAGGTACGGGTAGCGGGGAACAAGAGACCCAGTACTTC. This codes for CASSLLGTGSGEQETQYF.

The V and J genes are TRBV7-9 and TRBJ1-4; 9 bases align to TRBD1. Germline CDR1 and CDR2: SEHNR and FQNEAQ (reference sequence). The ends lost 4 bases at V and 5 bases at J; junction bases unmatched: 5. The CDR3 has 15 amino acids. This chain's CDR3 is CASSSPGQGNEKLFF. The CDR3 nucleotides are TGTGCCAGCAGCTCACCGGGACAGGGAAATGAAAAACTGTTTTTT.

V usage is TRBV10-3 and J usage is TRBJ1-2; a possible D gene is TRBD1 (6 bases). V lost 0 bases, J lost 13 bases, and 12 bases lay in between. This CDR3 spans 12 amino acids. Germline V gene data show CDR1 as ENHRY and CDR2 as SYGVKD. The CDR3 sequence: CAISESRGAVTF. CDR3 sequence (DNA): TGTGCCATCAGTGAGTCGAGGGGGGCGGTCACCTTC.

The chain combines TRBV11-3 with TRBJ2-3; 7 bases are shared with TRBD1. V gave up 6 bases and J gave up 4 bases; unmatched junction bases: 4. CDR1 SGHNT and CDR2 YENEEA come from the germline V gene. The CDR3 contains 13 residues. The CDR3 region is CASSRGGADTQYF. The CDR3 DNA is TGTGCCAGCAGTAGAGGGGGCGCAGATACGCAGTATTTT.

The V gene is TRBV7-9, the J gene TRBJ1-2, with 8 bases matching TRBD1. There are 16 residues in the CDR3. Unmatched junction bases numbered 3, after V lost 0 bases and J lost 0 bases. Germline V gene lookup returns CDR1 SEHNR and CDR2 FQNEAQ (reference sequence). CDR3 residues: CASSLATGGANYGYTF. The CDR3 DNA sequence: TGTGCCAGCAGCTTAGCCACAGGGGGAGCTAACTATGGCTACACCTTC.

The rearrangement uses TRBV7-9 and TRBJ2-5, with 7 bases fitting TRBD2. The DNA end is more similar to TRBJ2-7, so the J call may be wrong. The CDR3 spans 15 residues. Per germline, CDR1 SEHNR and CDR2 FQNEAQ (reference sequence). CDR3 amino acids: CASSRAAGRSYEQYF. The CDR3 DNA reads as TGTGCCAGCAGCCGAGCAGCGGGGCGCTCCTACGAGCAGTACTTC.

This chain links TRBV10-3 with TRBJ2-2; TRBD2 matches at 11 bases. Germline V lookup: CDR1 ENHRY, CDR2 SYGVKD. The CDR3 has 17 amino acids. The V gene end was trimmed by 7 bases and the J gene end by 0 bases; junction bases not matched to a gene: 7. Written as DNA, the CDR3 is TGTGCCATCAAGAAGACTAGCGGGGAATCGAACACCGGGGAGCTGTTTTTT. Protein sequence: CAIKKTSGESNTGELFF.

The V gene is TRBV19, the J gene TRBJ1-2, with a weak D call TRBD1 (5 bases). The CDR3 is made up of 15 amino acids. Germline loops: CDR1 LNHDA, CDR2 SQIVND (reference sequence). Trimming took off 7 bases at V and 2 bases at J, with 17 bases between the two ends. CDR3 nucleotide sequence: TGTGCCAGTACCGCCGGGGGGGAGCGAAACTATGGCTACACCTTC. It translates to CASTAGGERNYGYTF.

The rearrangement joins TRBV28 to TRBJ1-2; no definite D call. This CDR3 spans 13 amino acids. Trimming left V 3 bases short and J 4 bases short, with 9 bases between. Germline assignment: CDR1 MDHEN and CDR2 SYDVKM. This CDR3 is CASSFRRIYGYTF. The CDR3 DNA is TGTGCCAGCAGTTTCAGACGGATCTATGGCTACACCTTC.

This clone appeared a few times. The J gene is TRBJ2-2, the V gene TRBV2, with 10 bases matching TRBD2. Trimming removed 10 bases from V and 1 base from J; junction bases left unmatched: 3. The germline V gene has CDR1 SNHLY and CDR2 FYNNEI. This CDR3 is built from 14 residues. As DNA, the CDR3 is TGTGCCACCCGACTAGCGGGGAACACCGGGGAGCTGTTTTTT. Translating gives CATRLAGNTGELFF.

V usage is TRBV7-2 and J usage is TRBJ2-1; 9 bases line up with TRBD2. CDR1 and CDR2 (germline): SGHTA, FQGNSA. The CDR3 runs 16 residues. The ends lost 5 bases at V and 3 bases at J; junction bases unmatched: 8. CDR3 protein: CASSQSSGENYNEQFF. In DNA form, the CDR3 reads TGTGCCAGCAGCCAGTCTAGCGGGGAGAACTACAATGAGCAGTTCTTC.

The chain employs TRBV21-1 and TRBJ1-5; TRBD1, the table's D call, was not compared with the DNA. TRBV21-1 is reported as a pseudogene. This CDR3 region has 14 residues. The CDR3 spells CASSKGTGHQPQHF. The CDR3 DNA reads TGTGCCAGCAGCAAAGGGACAGGGCATCAGCCCCAGCATTTT.

A few counts support this clone. The chain combines TRBV5-4 with TRBJ1-4; 8 bases match TRBD1. With 2 bases clipped from V and 5 bases from J, the junction kept 5 bases outside the gene matches. Germline CDR1 reads SGHNT; CDR2 reads YYREEE (reference sequence). The length of the CDR3 is 15 residues. CDR3 protein: CASSFSTGANEKLFF. CDR3 bases: TGTGCCAGCAGCTTTTCGACAGGGGCGAATGAAAAACTGTTTTTT.